This T cell receptor beta chain comes out of a study of blood T cell repertoires in COVID-19. In the study overall: Samples representing acute and convalescent COVID-19 were sourced from the United States, Italy and Spain.

CDR3 length equals 15 residues. V dropped 4 bases and J dropped 4; count of bases not matched to a gene: 7. Germline V lookup: CDR1 KGHSH, CDR2 LQKENI. Using immunoSEQ multiplex PCR, the repertoire was profiled, and TCRdb retains in-frame clones only, with some absent. The data contain roughly 150,000 clones, approximately 90% of them seen just once; the ten biggest clones take up 5%. This chain connects TRBV18 to TRBJ2-3; 8 nucleotides line up with TRBD2. Sequencing was carried out using peripheral blood. This receptor was taken from a human donor in a cohort sampled during active COVID-19. The CDR3 sequence: CASSHSGSVSDTQYF. The CDR3 DNA reads as TGTGCCAGCTCACACAGCGGGAGTGTATCAGATACGCAGTATTTT.